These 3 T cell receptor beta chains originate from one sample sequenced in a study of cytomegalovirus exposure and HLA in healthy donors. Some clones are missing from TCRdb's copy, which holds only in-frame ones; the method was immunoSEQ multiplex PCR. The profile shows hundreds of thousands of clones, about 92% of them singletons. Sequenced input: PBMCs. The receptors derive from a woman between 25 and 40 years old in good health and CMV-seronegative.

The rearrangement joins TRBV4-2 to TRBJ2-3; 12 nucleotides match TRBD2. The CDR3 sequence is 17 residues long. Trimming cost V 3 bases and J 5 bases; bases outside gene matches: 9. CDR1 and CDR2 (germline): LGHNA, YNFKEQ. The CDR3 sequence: CASSQELAGGVLDTQYF. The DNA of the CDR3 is TGTGCCAGCAGCCAGGAACTAGCGGGAGGAGTCCTAGATACGCAGTATTTT.

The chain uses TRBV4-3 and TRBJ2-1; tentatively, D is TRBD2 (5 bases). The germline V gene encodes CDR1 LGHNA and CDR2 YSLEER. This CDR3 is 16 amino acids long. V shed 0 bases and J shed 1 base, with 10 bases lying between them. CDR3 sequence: CASSQDGRGSYNEQFF. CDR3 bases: TGCGCCAGCAGCCAAGATGGACGGGGATCCTACAATGAGCAGTTCTTC.

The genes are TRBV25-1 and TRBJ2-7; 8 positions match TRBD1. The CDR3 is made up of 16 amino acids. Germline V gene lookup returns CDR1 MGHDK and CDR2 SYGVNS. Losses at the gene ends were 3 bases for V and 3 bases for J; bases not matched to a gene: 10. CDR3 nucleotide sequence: TGTGCCAGCAGTGACGTTGCGACAGGGGTGCACTACGAGCAGTACTTC. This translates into CASSDVATGVHYEQYF.